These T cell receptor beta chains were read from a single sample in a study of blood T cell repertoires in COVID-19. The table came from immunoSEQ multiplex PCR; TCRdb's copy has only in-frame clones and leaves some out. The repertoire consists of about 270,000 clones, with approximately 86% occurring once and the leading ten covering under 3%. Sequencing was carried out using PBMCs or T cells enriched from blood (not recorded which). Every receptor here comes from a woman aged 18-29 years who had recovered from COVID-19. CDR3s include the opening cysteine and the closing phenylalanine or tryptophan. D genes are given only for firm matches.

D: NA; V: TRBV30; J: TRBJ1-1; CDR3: CAGRDFLAFF
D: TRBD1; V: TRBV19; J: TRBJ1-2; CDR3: CASSIAAQGTNYGYTF
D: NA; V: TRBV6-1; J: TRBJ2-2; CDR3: CASSENRLANTGELFF
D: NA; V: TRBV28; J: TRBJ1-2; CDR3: CASSFKSLGHFGYGYTF
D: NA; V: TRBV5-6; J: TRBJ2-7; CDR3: CASSLPGQDYEQYF
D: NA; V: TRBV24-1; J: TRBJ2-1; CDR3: CATSDSNTLAEQFF
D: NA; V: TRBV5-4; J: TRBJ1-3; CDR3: CASSLHLDSSGNTIYF
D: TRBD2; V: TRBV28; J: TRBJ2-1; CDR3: CASSEAGYEQFF
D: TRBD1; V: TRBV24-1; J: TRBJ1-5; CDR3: CATSDRTGNFNQPQHF
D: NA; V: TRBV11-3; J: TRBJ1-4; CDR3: CASSSSNEKLFF
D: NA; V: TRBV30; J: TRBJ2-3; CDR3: CAWSRGGGRMADTQYF
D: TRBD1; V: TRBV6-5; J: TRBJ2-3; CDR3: CASWTGRGGTDTQYF
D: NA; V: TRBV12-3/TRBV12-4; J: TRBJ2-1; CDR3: CASSLGTSNEQFF
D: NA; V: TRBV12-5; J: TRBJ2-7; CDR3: CASGTQGVMYEQYF
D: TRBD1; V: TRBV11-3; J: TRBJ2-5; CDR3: CASSIGTAQETQYF
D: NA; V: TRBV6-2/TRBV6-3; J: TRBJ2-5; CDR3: CASSYSPGVETQYF
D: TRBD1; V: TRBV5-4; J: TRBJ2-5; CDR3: CASSYTGDGETQYF
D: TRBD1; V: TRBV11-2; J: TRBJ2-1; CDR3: CASSFPTGQEVNNEQFF
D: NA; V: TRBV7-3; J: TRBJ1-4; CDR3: CASSLHAGATNEKLFF
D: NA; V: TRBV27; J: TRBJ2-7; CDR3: CASSLAGTDYEQYF
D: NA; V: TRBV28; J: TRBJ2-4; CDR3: CASRPTVTLAKNIQYF
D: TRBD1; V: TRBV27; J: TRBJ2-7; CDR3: CASSLGRGSYEQYF
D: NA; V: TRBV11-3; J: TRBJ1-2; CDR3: CASSQGLLNYGYTF
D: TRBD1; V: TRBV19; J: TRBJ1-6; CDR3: CASSITGANSPLHF
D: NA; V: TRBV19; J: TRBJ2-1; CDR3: CASSIGAGVNYNEQFF
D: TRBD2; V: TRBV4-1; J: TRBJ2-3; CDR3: CASSQDPAGTSDTDTQYF
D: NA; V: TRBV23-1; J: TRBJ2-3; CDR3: CASRSQDTQYF
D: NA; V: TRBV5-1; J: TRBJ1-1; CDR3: CASSQGKIDTEAFF
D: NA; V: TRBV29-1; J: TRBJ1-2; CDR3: CSVESGRNYGYTF
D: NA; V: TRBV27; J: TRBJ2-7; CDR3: CASSSLSYEQYF
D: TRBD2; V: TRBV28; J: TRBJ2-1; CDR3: CASSWGGSYNEQFF
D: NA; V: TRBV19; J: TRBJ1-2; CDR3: CASSPTFGGPENGYTF
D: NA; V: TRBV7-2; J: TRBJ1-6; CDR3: CASSLRGGTSPLHF
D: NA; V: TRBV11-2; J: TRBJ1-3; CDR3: CASSLALFQGQSGNTIYF
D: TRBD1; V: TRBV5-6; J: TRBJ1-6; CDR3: CASSRDRGNSPLHF
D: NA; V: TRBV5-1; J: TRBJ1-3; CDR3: CASSSGVVQGSGNTIYF
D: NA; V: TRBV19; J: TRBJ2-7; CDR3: CASSMAPSTYEQYF
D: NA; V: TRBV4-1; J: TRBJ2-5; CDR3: CASSQDWERGFVTQYF
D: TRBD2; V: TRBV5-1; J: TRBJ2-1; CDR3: CASSLEGLAGVDEQFF
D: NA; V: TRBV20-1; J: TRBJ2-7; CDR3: CSASAPGQIYEQYF
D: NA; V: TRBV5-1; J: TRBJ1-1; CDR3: CASSFGSNTEAFF
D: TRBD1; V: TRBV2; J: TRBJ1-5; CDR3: CASSPDRGTNQPQHF
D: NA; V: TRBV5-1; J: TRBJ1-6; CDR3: CASSLSTGSNSPLHF
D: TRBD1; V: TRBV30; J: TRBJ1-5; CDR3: CAWSPPGQGRGGPQHF
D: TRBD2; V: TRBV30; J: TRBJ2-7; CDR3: CAWSTPGLVGEQYF
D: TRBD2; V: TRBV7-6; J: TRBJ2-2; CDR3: CASSPRGGGAPGELFF
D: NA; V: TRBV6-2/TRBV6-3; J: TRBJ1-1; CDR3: CASSPPPPGQNTEAFF